The 24 T cell receptor beta chains in this list originate from one sample, sequenced in a study of monozygotic twins with inflammatory bowel disease (dated by TCRdb to between 2018 and 2020). Receptors were amplified or captured by 5' RACE. TCRdb names Illumina HiSeq 2500 as the instrument used. TCRdb reprocessed the public reads and reports one entry per CDR3 protein sequence, without DNA. The table held for this sample gives about 160,000 distinct CDR3 sequences. Approximately 7.4% of the sample is taken by the ten largest. Material for sequencing was blood. The receptors stem from a human donor with ulcerative colitis or Crohn's disease, or a healthy co-twin of an affected twin (not recorded which).

The V and J genes are TRBV12-3 or TRBV12-4 and TRBJ2-2. The CDR3 is 13 residues long. The CDR3 loop is CASSLLPSGELFF.

The J gene is TRBJ1-2, the V gene TRBV7-2; TCRdb's D gene call, TRBD1, goes unchecked for lack of DNA. Germline CDR1 SGHTA, CDR2 FQGNSA. This CDR3 contains 13 residues. Here the CDR3 reads CASSLGPTYGYTF.

The V call is TRBV27, the J call TRBJ1-6; the TRBD1 assignment by TCRdb is unverifiable without DNA. There are 15 residues in the CDR3. The germline V gene encodes CDR1 MNHEY and CDR2 SMNVEV (reference sequence). CDR3 region: CASTSPDSYNSPLHF.

The chain recombines TRBV20-1 with TRBJ2-1; TCRdb reports TRBD1, a call that lacks DNA to check it against. This CDR3 is 14 amino acids long. The V gene's germline CDR1 is DFQATT and CDR2 SNEGSKA (reference sequence). The CDR3 here is CSARVTVLGNEQFF.

The V call is TRBV9, the J call TRBJ2-3; TCRdb names TRBD1, which stays unverified in the absence of DNA. Germline lookup yields CDR1 SGDLS and CDR2 YYNGEE. The CDR3 has 15 residues. CDR3 in amino acids: CASSGGQGSADTQYF.

The chain has TRBV10-3 and TRBJ2-2. Germline loops: CDR1 ENHRY, CDR2 SYGVKD. The CDR3 totals 13 residues. This chain's CDR3 is CAIMSGGTGELFF.

The chain employs TRBV7-2 and TRBJ2-7; TCRdb reports TRBD1, a call that lacks DNA to check it against. The germline CDR1 and CDR2 sequences are SGHTA and FQGNSA. The CDR3 covers 13 residues. The CDR3 reads CATERTGTYEQYF.

The rearrangement links TRBV5-4 to TRBJ2-7. Germline V gives CDR1 SGHNT, CDR2 YYREEE (reference sequence). The CDR3 spans 13 residues. CDR3 residues: CASSLEGPYEQYF. Looking up the rest from reference TRBV5-4 and TRBJ2-7 gives the full variable domain: ETGVTQSPTHLIKTRGQQVTLRCSSQSGHNTVSWYQQALGQGPQFIFQYYREEENGRGNFPPRFSGLQFPNYSSELNVNALELDDSALYLCASSLEGPYEQYFGPGTRLTVT.

The chain links TRBV30 to TRBJ1-2. The CDR3 contains 14 residues. Germline loops: CDR1 GTSNPN, CDR2 SVGIG (reference sequence). The CDR3: CAWTRLGPPYGYTF.

The rearrangement links TRBV30 to TRBJ1-1. CDR1 is GTSNPN, CDR2 SVGIG, per germline (reference sequence). The CDR3 is made up of 12 amino acids. The CDR3 region is CAWAPMNTEAFF. Filled out from reference TRBV30 and TRBJ1-1, the complete variable domain reads SQTIHQWPATLVQPVGSPLSLECTVEGTSNPNLYWYRQAAGRGLQLLFYSVGIGQISSEVPQNLSASRPQDRQFILSSKKLLLSDSGFYLCAWAPMNTEAFFGQGTRLTVV.

This chain connects TRBV5-1 to TRBJ2-1. The germline V gene encodes CDR1 SGHRS and CDR2 YFSETQ. The CDR3 is 15 amino acids. This chain's CDR3 is CASSLDGSSYNEQFF.

The chain employs TRBV20-1 and TRBJ2-2. The germline V gene has CDR1 DFQATT and CDR2 SNEGSKA (reference sequence). The CDR3 length is 14 residues. This CDR3 reads CSARDFGNTGELFF.

The rearrangement uses TRBV7-6 and TRBJ2-7; TCRdb designates TRBD1, a call that cannot be tested without DNA. CDR1 SGHVS and CDR2 FNYEAQ come from the germline V gene. The CDR3 loop spans 15 amino acids. CDR3 region: CASSLGWGGTYEQYF.

The rearrangement links TRBV12-3 or TRBV12-4 to TRBJ1-5; the TCRdb D gene call, TRBD1, has no DNA to confirm it. The CDR3 length is 16 residues. The CDR3 loop reads CASSPTGDYSNQPQHF.

This clonotype is labeled medium-sized based on frequency. This chain connects TRBV3-1 to TRBJ2-1; TCRdb reports TRBD1, a call that lacks DNA to check it against. The CDR3 is 14 amino acids. In germline, CDR1 is LGHDT, CDR2 YNNKEL (reference sequence). This CDR3 reads CASSQTGGINEQFF.

The V gene is TRBV6-5, the J gene TRBJ1-5; TCRdb calls TRBD1, which cannot be checked without DNA. This CDR3 has 13 residues. From germline, CDR1 is MNHEY and CDR2 SVGAGI. The CDR3 region is CASSSKQGQPQHF.

The gene calls are TRBV10-3 and TRBJ2-1; TCRdb indicates TRBD2, and absent DNA this call remains unverified. The CDR3 extends over 13 amino acids. Germline values: CDR1 ENHRY, CDR2 SYGVKD. The CDR3 protein is CAITPAGGYEQFF.

This chain connects TRBV20-1 to TRBJ1-2; with no DNA, the TCRdb D assignment of TRBD1 cannot be verified. This CDR3 contains 15 residues. Germline loops: CDR1 DFQATT, CDR2 SNEGSKA (reference sequence). CDR3: CSAKGLGYRGGGYTF.

This chain connects TRBV11-2 to TRBJ1-6; as DNA is missing, the TRBD1 call by TCRdb cannot be tested. CDR3 size: 17 residues. Germline CDR1 reads SGHAT; CDR2 reads FQNNGV. The CDR3 is CASSFRGKGSYNSPLHF.

V and J are TRBV3-1 and TRBJ2-2; the D call from TCRdb, TRBD2, cannot be confirmed without DNA. The CDR3 runs 15 residues. Germline-derived CDR1 and CDR2 are LGHDT and YNNKEL (reference sequence). The CDR3: CASSNRAGVPGELFF.

J is TRBJ2-7 and V is TRBV4-2. Germline loops: CDR1 LGHNA, CDR2 YNFKEQ. The CDR3 covers 14 residues. CDR3 sequence: CASSQESPDYEQYF.

The chain employs TRBV20-1 and TRBJ2-1. The CDR3 contains 12 residues. Germline-derived CDR1 and CDR2 are DFQATT and SNEGSKA (reference sequence). The CDR3: CSALENYNEQFF.

The rearrangement links TRBV28 to TRBJ2-5; lacking DNA, the TRBD1 call made by TCRdb goes unchecked. Germline CDR1 and CDR2: MDHEN and SYDVKM. This CDR3 has 14 amino acids. The CDR3 reads CASRAQGTLGTQYF.

The chain joins TRBV12-3 or TRBV12-4 to TRBJ1-5; TCRdb indicates TRBD1, and absent DNA this call remains unverified. The CDR3 totals 17 residues. The CDR3: CASSPSGAGLRNQPQHF.